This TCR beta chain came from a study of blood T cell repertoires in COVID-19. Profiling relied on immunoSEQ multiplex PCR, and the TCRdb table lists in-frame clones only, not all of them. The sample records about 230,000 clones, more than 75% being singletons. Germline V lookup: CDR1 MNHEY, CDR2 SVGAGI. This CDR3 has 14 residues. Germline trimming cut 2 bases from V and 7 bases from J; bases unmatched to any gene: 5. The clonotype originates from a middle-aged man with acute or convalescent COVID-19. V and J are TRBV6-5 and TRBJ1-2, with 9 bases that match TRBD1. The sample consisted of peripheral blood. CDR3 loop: CASSYGTGFAGYTF. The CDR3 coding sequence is TGTGCCAGCAGTTACGGGACAGGGTTTGCTGGCTACACCTTC.